The rows below give T cell receptor beta chains drawn from one sample of a study of immune characterization of retroperitoneal liposarcoma. MiXCR was run by TCRdb on the PCR reads, yielding one entry per CDR3 protein. The table has around 11,000 distinct CDR3 sequences, around a quarter seen once; the top ten hold more than 6.5%. Sequencing was performed on tumor tissue. Receptors originate from a male donor with retroperitoneal liposarcoma. The CDR3 runs from the conserved cysteine through the conserved F or W. Fields, in order: V gene, J gene, clone size, D gene, CDR3 DNA, CDR3 protein. D genes are given only for firm matches. Not all rows give a size; the values are once, few, many and, for expanded clones, a class.

V: TRBV6-6
J: TRBJ2-1
size: medium-sized
D: TRBD1
DNA: TGTGCCAGCAGTTACTCTGGACAGGGGAATGAGCAGTTCTTC
CDR3: CASSYSGQGNEQFF

V: TRBV6-6
J: TRBJ2-5
size: medium-sized
D: NA
DNA: TGTGCCAGCAGTTACTCGGCCCAAGAGACCCAGTACTTC
CDR3: CASSYSAQETQYF

V: TRBV11-3
J: TRBJ2-5
size: few
D: TRBD2
DNA: TGTGCCAGCAGCTTAGGTACTAGCGGGAGCAATGAGCAGTACTTC
CDR3: CASSLGTSGSNEQYF

V: TRBV11-3
J: TRBJ2-1
size: NA
D: NA
DNA: TGTGCCAGCAGCTCCCCTCAGGGGAATGAGCAGTTCTTC
CDR3: CASSSPQGNEQFF

V: TRBV7-2
J: TRBJ2-1
size: many
D: NA
DNA: TGTGCCAGCAGCAAGCCTGGGTCCTACGAGCAGTTCTTC
CDR3: CASSKPGSYEQFF

V: TRBV12-3/TRBV12-4
J: TRBJ2-4
size: few
D: NA
DNA: TGTGCCAGCAGTTTATCGAGCCGCGGGGCAACCCAGTACTTC
CDR3: CASSLSSRGATQYF

V: TRBV6-5
J: TRBJ1-1
size: NA
D: NA
DNA: TGTGCCACTAGCCGGGGGCAGGGATTAGCGAACACTGAAGCTTTCTTT
CDR3: CATSRGQGLANTEAFF

V: TRBV27
J: TRBJ2-1
size: NA
D: TRBD2
DNA: TGTGCCAGCAGTTTCGGACTAGCGGGAGTCAACAATGAGCAGTTCTTC
CDR3: CASSFGLAGVNNEQFF

V: TRBV12-3/TRBV12-4
J: TRBJ2-1
size: many
D: TRBD2
DNA: TGTGCCAGCAGAGCGGGACTACAAATCTACAATGAGCAGTTCTTC
CDR3: CASRAGLQIYNEQFF

V: TRBV11-2
J: TRBJ2-1
size: few
D: TRBD2
DNA: TGTGCCAGCAGCTCAGGACTAGCGGGAGTATATGAGCAGTTCTTC
CDR3: CASSSGLAGVYEQFF

V: TRBV27
J: TRBJ1-6
size: NA
D: TRBD1
DNA: TGTGCCAGCAGTAGGGACAGGGGAGTCAATTCACCCCTCCACTTT
CDR3: CASSRDRGVNSPLHF

V: TRBV28
J: TRBJ2-7
size: NA
D: NA
DNA: TGTGCCAGCAGTTTATTGGGTGGCGAGCAGTACTTC
CDR3: CASSLLGGEQYF

V: TRBV10-3
J: TRBJ2-7
size: many
D: NA
DNA: TGTGCCATCCGAGCGTCCACGGACAATGAGCAGTACTTC
CDR3: CAIRASTDNEQYF

V: TRBV27
J: TRBJ2-7
size: medium-sized
D: TRBD1
DNA: TGTGCCAGCAGTTACTCAGGGGGTCCCAACTACGAGCAGTACTTC
CDR3: CASSYSGGPNYEQYF

V: TRBV6-5
J: TRBJ2-5
size: few
D: TRBD2
DNA: TGTGCCAGCAGTTACTCCCCCTTTAGCGGGGGGGCCGGGAAGACCCAGTACTTC
CDR3: CASSYSPFSGGAGKTQYF

V: TRBV7-2
J: TRBJ2-3
size: NA
D: NA
DNA: TGTGCCAGCAGCATAGAAACAGATACGCAGTATTTT
CDR3: CASSIETDTQYF

V: TRBV7-2
J: TRBJ2-7
size: NA
D: TRBD2
DNA: TGTGCCAGCAGCTTAGGGGGGGGGGGCTACGAGCAGTACTTC
CDR3: CASSLGGGGYEQYF

V: TRBV27
J: TRBJ2-7
size: few
D: TRBD1
DNA: TGTGCCAGCAGTCGGGACAGGGGATACGAGCAGTACTTC
CDR3: CASSRDRGYEQYF

V: TRBV12-5
J: TRBJ2-1
size: medium-sized
D: NA
DNA: TGTGCTAGTGGTTCCAACGTGAGCTTGACGGAGACCCAGTTCTTC
CDR3: CASGSNVSLTETQFF

V: TRBV6-1
J: TRBJ2-7
size: NA
D: NA
DNA: TGTGCCAGCAGAACCCCGCGGTCCTACGAGCAGTACTTC
CDR3: CASRTPRSYEQYF

V: TRBV11-3
J: TRBJ2-7
size: many
D: TRBD2
DNA: TGTGCCAGCAGCATTCCGGGAGGGAACTACGAGCAGTACTTC
CDR3: CASSIPGGNYEQYF

V: TRBV7-2
J: TRBJ2-7
size: many
D: TRBD2
DNA: TGTGCCAGCAGTTCTCCGGGACTAGCGGTATACGAGCAGTACTTC
CDR3: CASSSPGLAVYEQYF

V: TRBV24-1
J: TRBJ2-1
size: NA
D: NA
DNA: TGTGCCACCAGTGAGCCCCAGCGTAGAGTAACCTACGAGCAGTTCTTC
CDR3: CATSEPQRRVTYEQFF

V: TRBV4-1
J: TRBJ2-7
size: NA
D: TRBD1
DNA: TGCGCCAGCAGCCATACCGCGACAGGGTGGGACGAGCAGTACTTC
CDR3: CASSHTATGWDEQYF